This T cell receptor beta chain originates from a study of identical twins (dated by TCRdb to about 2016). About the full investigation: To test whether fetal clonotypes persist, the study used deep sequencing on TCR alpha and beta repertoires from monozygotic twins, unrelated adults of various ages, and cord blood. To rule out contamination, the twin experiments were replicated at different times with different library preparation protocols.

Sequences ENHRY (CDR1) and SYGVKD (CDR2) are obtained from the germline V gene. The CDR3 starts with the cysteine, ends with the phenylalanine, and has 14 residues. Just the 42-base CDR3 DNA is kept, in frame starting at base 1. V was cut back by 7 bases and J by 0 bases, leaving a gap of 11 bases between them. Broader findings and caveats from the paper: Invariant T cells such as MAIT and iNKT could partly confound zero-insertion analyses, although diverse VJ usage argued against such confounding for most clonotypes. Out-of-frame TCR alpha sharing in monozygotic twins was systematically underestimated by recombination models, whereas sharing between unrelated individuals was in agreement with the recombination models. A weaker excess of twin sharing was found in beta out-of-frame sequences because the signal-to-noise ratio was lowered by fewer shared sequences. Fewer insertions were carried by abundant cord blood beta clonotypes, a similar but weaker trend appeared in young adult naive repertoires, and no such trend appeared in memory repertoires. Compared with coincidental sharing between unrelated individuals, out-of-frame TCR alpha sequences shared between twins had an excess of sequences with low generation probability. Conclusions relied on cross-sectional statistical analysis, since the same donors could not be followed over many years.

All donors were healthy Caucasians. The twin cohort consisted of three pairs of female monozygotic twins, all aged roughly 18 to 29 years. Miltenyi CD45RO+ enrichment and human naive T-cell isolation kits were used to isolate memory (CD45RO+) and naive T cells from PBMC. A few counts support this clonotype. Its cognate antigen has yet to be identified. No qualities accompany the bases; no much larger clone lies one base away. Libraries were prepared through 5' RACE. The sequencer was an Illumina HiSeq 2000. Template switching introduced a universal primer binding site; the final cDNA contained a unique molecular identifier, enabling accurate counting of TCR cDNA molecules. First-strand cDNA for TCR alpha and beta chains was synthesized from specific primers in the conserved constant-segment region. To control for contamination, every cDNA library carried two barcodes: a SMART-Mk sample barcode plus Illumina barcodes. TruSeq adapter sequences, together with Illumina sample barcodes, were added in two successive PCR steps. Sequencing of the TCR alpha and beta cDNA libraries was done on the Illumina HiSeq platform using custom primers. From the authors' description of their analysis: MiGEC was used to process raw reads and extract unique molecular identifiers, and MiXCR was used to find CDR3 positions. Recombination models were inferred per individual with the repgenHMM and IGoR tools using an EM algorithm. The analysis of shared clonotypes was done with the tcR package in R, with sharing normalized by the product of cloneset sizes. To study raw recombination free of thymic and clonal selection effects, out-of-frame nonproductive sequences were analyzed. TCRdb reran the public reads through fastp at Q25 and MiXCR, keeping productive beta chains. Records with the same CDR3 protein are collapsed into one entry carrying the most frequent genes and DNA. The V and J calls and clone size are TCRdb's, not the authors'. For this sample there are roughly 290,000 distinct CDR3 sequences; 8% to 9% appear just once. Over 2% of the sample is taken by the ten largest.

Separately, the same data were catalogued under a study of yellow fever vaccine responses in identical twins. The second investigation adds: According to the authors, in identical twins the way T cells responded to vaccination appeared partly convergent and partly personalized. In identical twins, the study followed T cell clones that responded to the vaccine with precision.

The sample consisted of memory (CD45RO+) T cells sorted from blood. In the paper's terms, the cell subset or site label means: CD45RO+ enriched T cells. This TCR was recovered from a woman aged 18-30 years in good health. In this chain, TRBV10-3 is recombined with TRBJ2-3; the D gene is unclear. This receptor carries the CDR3 CAITPDVSTDTQYF. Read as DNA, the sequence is TGTGCCATCACCCCTGACGTGAGCACAGATACGCAGTATTTT.